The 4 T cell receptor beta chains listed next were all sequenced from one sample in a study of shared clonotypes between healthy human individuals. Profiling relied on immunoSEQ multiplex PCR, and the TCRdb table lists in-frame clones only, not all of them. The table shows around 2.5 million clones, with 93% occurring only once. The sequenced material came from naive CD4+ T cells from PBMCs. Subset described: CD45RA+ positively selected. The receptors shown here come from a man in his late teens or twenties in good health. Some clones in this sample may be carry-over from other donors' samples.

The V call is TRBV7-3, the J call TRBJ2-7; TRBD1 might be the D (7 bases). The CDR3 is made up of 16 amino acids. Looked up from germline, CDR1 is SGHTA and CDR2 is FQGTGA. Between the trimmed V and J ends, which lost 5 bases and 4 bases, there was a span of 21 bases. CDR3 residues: CASSMRDSLKSYEQYF. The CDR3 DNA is TGTGCCAGCAGCATGCGGGACAGTCTAAAATCTTACGAGCAGTACTTC.

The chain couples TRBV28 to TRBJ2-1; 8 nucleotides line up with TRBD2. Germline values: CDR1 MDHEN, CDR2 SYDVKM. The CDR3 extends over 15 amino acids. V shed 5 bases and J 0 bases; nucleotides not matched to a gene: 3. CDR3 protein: CASSQRERSYNEQFF. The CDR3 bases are TGTGCCAGCAGTCAGCGGGAGCGCTCCTACAATGAGCAGTTCTTC.

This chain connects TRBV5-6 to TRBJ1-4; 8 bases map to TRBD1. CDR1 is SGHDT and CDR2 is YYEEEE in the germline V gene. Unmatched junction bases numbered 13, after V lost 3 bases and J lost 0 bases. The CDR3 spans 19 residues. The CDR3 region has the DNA TGTGCCAGCAGCTCAACTCGGACAGGGTACTATGCAACTAATGAAAAACTGTTTTTT. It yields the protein CASSSTRTGYYATNEKLFF.

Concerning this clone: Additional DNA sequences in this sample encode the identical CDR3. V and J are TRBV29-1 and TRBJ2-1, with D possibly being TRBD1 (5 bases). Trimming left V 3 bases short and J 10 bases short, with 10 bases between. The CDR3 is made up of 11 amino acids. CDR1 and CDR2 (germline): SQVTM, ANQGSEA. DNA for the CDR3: TGCAGCGTTGATAGGGCAGGGGAGCAGTTCTTC. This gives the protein CSVDRAGEQFF.